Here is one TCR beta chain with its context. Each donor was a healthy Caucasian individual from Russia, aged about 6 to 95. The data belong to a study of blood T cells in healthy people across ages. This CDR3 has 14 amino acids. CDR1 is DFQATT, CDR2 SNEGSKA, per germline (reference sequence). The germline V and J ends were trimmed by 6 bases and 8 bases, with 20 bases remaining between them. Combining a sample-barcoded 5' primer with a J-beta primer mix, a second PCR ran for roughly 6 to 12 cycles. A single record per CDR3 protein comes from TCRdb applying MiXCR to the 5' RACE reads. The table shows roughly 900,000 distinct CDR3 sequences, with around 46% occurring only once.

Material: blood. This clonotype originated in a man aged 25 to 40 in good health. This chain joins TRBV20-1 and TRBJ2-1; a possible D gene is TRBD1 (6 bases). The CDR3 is CSASTGFLGDEQFF. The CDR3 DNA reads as TGCAGTGCATCGACAGGTTTCCTTGGGGATGAGCAGTTCTTC.